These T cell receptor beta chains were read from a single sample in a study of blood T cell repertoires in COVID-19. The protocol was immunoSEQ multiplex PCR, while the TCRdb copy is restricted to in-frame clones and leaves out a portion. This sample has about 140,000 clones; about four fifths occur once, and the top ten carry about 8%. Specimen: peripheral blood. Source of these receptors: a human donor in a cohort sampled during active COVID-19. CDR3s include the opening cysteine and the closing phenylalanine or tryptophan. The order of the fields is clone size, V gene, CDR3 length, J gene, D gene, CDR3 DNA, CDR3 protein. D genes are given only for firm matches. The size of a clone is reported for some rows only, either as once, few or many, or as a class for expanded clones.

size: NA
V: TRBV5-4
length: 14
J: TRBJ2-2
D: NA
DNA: TGTGCCAGCAGCTTGCGGGGGAGAACCGGGGAGCTGTTTTTT
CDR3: CASSLRGRTGELFF

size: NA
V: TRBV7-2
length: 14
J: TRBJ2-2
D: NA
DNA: TGTGCCAGCAGCTTAGGTCAGGCCACCGGGGAGCTGTTTTTT
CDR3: CASSLGQATGELFF

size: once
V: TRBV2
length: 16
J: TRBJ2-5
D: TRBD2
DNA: TGTGCCAGCGGGGGCAGGGTAGCGGGGGTGTTGGAGACCCAGTACTTC
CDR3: CASGGRVAGVLETQYF

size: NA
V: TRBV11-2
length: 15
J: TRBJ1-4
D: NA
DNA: TGTGCCAGCAGCTTATCCCCAGGGCCAAGGGAAAAACTGTTTTTT
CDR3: CASSLSPGPREKLFF

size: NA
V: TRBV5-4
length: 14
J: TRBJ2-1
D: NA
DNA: TGTGCCAGCAGGTTGGACAGCTCCTACAATGAGCAGTTCTTC
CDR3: CASRLDSSYNEQFF

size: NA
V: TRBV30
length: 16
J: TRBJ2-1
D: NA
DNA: TGTGCCTGCCCATTAATTCGAGGCTTAGCCTGCGATGAGCAGTTCTTC
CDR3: CACPLIRGLACDEQFF

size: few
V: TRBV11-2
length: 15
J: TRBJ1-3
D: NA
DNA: TGTGCCAGCAGCTTGTCTAGCGGCTCTGGAAACACCATATATTTT
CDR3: CASSLSSGSGNTIYF

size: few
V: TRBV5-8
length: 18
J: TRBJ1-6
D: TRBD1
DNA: TGTGCCAGCAGCCCCCGTGCCCCGGGACAGGGGGTCCATTCACCCCTCCACTTT
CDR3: CASSPRAPGQGVHSPLHF

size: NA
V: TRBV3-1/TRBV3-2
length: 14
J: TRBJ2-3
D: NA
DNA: TGTGCCAGCAGCCACTCCGCCGGGTCGGATACGCAGTATTTT
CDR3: CASSHSAGSDTQYF

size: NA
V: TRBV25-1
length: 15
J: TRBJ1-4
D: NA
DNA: TGTGCCAGCAGAGAAACGGGTACAACTAATGAAAAACTGTTTTTT
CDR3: CASRETGTTNEKLFF

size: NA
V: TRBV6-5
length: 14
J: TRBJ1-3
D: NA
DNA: TGTGCCAGCAGGGTCGACAGCTCTGGAAACACCATATATTTT
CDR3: CASRVDSSGNTIYF

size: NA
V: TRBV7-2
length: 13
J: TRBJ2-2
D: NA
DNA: TGTGCCAGCAGCTCGAGGACTGGCGGGGAGCTGTTTTTT
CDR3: CASSSRTGGELFF

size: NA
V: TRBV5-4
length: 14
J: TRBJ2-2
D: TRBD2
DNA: TGTGCCAAAAGTAGCGGGGGTAAAACCGGGGAGCTGTTTTTT
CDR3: CAKSSGGKTGELFF

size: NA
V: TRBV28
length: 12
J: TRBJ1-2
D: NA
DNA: TGTGCCAGCAGTCCCCTAGGCTATGGCTACACCTTC
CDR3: CASSPLGYGYTF

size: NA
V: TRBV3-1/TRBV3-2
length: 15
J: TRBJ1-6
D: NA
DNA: TGTGCCAGCAGGCAAAATTGGAGGGTAGGGTCACCCCTCCACTTT
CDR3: CASRQNWRVGSPLHF

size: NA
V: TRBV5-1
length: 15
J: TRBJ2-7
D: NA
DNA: TGCGCCAGCAGCTTGAGGCAGGGTGCTGGCTACGAGCAGTACTTC
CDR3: CASSLRQGAGYEQYF

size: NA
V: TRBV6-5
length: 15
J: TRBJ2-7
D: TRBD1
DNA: TGTGCCAGCAGTTCCGGGACAGGGGCCTACTACGAGCAGTACTTC
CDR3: CASSSGTGAYYEQYF

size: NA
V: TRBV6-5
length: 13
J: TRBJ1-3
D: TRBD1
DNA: TGTGCCAGCAGCCTGGGACAGTCCAACACCATATATTTT
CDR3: CASSLGQSNTIYF

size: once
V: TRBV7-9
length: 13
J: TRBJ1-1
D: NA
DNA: TGTGCCAGCAGCTTTAAACAGAACACTGAAGCTTTCTTT
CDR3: CASSFKQNTEAFF

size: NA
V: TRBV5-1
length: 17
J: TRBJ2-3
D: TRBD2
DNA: TGCGCCAGCAGACTTCTGATGACTAGCGGGGGCACAGATACGCAGTATTTT
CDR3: CASRLLMTSGGTDTQYF

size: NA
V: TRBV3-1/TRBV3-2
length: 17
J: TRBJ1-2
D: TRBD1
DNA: TGTGCCAGCAGCCAAGTAGGGGGCTTCATCTTTAACTATGGCTACACCTTC
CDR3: CASSQVGGFIFNYGYTF

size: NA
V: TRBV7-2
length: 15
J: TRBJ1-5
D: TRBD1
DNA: TGTGCCAGCAGCTTAGCGGGACAGCTCAATCAGCCCCAGCATTTT
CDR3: CASSLAGQLNQPQHF

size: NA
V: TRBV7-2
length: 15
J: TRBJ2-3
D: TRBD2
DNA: TGTGCCAGCAGCTTAGATCCGGGACTAATGTATCCGCAGTATTTT
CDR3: CASSLDPGLMYPQYF

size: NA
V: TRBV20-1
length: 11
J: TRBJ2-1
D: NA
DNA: TGCAGTGCTAGCAACAAAAATGAGCAGTTCTTC
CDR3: CSASNKNEQFF

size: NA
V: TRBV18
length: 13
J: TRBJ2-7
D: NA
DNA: TGTGCCAGCTCACCTTCAGGCGTGTACGAGCAGTACTTC
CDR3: CASSPSGVYEQYF

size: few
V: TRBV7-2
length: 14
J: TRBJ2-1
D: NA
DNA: TGTGCCAGCAGCTTAGTGCCGGTGTACAATGAGCAGTTCTTC
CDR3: CASSLVPVYNEQFF

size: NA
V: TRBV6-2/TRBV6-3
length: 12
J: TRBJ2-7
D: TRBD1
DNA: TGTGCCAGCAGTCGGGACAGGCCCGAGCAGTACTTC
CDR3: CASSRDRPEQYF

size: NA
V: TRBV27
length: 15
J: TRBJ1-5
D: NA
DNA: TGTGCCAGCGGTCCGGTAGACAGGTTAGGACAGCCCCAGCATTTT
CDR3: CASGPVDRLGQPQHF

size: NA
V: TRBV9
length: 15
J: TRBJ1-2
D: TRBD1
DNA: TGTGCCAGCAGCCTCTCCGGGACAGCTAACTATGGCTACACCTTC
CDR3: CASSLSGTANYGYTF

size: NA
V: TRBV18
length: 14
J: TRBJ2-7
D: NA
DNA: TGTGCCAGCTCACCCCGGACAATTCCCTACGAGCAGTACTTC
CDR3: CASSPRTIPYEQYF

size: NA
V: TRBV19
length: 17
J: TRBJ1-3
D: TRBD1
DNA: TGTGCCAGTAGCCCAAGGACAGGGCGTCAGACTGGAAACACCATATATTTT
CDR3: CASSPRTGRQTGNTIYF

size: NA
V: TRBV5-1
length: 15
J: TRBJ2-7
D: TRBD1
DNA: TGCGCCAGCAGCTTGAGGACAGGGGGCGGAGTCGAGCAGTACTTC
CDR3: CASSLRTGGGVEQYF

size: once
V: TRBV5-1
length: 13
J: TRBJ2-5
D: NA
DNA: TGCGCCAGCTCCCGGGGTGTGGAAGAGACCCAGTACTTC
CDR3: CASSRGVEETQYF

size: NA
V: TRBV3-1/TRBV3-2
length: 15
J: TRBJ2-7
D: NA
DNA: TGTGCCAGCAGCCTCATAAGCCCAGGTCGGCTCGAGCAGTACTTC
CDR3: CASSLISPGRLEQYF

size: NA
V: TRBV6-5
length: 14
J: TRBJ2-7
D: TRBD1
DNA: TGTGCCAGCAGCCTAGACAGGGCCAGCTACGAGCAGTACTTC
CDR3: CASSLDRASYEQYF

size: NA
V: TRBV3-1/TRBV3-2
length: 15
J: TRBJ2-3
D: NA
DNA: TGTGCCAGCAGCCAAGGTGGGACTCAGACAGATACGCAGTATTTT
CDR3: CASSQGGTQTDTQYF

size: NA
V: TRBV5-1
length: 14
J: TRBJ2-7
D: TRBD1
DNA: TGCGCCAGCAGCGTGGGACAGGGGGCAGTCGAGCAGTACTTC
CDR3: CASSVGQGAVEQYF

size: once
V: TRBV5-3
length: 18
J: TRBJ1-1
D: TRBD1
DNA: TGTGCCAGAAGCTTGGTGGCAGGGGGGCGCCTGATAAACACTGAAGCTTTCTTT
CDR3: CARSLVAGGRLINTEAFF

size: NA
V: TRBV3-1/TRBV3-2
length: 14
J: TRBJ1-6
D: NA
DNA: TGTGCCAGCAGCCAGGTTGTGAGAAATTCACCCCTCCACTTT
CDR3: CASSQVVRNSPLHF